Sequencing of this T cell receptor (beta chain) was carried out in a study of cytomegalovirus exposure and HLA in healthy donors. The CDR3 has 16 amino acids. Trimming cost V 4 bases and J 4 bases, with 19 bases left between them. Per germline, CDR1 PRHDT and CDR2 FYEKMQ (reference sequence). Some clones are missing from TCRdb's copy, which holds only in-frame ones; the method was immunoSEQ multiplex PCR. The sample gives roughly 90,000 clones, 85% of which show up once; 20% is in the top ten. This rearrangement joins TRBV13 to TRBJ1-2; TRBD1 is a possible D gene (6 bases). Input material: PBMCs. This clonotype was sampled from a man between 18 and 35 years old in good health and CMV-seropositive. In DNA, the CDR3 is TGTGCCAGCAGCTCCACTCCGGACAGAGCCCCCTATGGCTACACCTTC. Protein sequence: CASSSTPDRAPYGYTF.